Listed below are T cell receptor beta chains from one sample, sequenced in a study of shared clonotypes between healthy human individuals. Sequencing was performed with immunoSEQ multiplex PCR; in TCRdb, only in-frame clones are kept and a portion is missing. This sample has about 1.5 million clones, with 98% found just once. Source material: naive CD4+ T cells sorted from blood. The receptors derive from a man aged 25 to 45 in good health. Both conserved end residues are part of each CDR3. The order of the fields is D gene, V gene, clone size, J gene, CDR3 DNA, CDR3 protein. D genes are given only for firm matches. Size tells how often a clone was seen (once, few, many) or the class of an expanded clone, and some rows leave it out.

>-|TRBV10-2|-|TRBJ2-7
TGCGCCAGCAGTCCCCAGCCTTACGAGCAGTACTTC
CASSPQPYEQYF
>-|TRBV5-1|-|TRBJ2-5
TGCGCCAGCAGCTTGGAGGCTAGATCAGAGACCCAGTACTTC
CASSLEARSETQYF
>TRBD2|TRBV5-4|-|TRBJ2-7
TGTGCCAGCAGTATTACAAGCGGGAGCTTCCGCGAGCAGTACTTC
CASSITSGSFREQYF
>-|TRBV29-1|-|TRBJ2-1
TGCAGCGCAATGGGGGTCCGTTCCTACAATGAGCAGTTCTTC
CSAMGVRSYNEQFF
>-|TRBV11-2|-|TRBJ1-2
TGTGCCAGCAGCCCGCCACGGGAAATCTATGGCTACACCTTC
CASSPPREIYGYTF
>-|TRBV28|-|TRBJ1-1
TGTGCCAGCAGTCCGCGGTCGAGCACTGAAGCTTTCTTT
CASSPRSSTEAFF
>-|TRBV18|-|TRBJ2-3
TGTGCCAGCTCCCCGCTCGAGGATACGCAGTATTTT
CASSPLEDTQYF
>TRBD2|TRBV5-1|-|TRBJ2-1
TGCGCCAGCAGCCCGGGGGGGAGCGTCTACAATGAGCAGTTCTTC
CASSPGGSVYNEQFF
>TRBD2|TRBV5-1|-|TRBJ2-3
TGCGCCAGCAGCGCGACGGGGGGACTATTCACAGATACGCAGTATTTT
CASSATGGLFTDTQYF
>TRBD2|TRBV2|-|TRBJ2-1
TGTGCCAGCACCCTAGGGGAGCGGGAGTTCGATGAGCAGTTCTTC
CASTLGEREFDEQFF
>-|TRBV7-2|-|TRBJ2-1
TGTGCCAGCAGCAGGGGAGTGGTTTCCTACAATGAGCAGTTCTTC
CASSRGVVSYNEQFF
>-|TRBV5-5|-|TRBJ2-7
TGTGCCAGCAGCTTGGGTCTCCTTGCCTACGAGCAGTACTTC
CASSLGLLAYEQYF
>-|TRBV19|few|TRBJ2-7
TGTGCCAGTAGTATGGGCCCCTACGAGCAGTACTTC
CASSMGPYEQYF
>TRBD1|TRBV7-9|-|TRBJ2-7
TGTGCCAGCAGAAGCCAGGGGGCAACCTACGAGCAGTACTTC
CASRSQGATYEQYF
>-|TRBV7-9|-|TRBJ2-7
TGTGCCAGCAGCCCGAGAGTTGTAAAAGGGTCCTACGAGCAGTACTTC
CASSPRVVKGSYEQYF
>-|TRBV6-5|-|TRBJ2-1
TGTGCCAGCAGCTCCCTCCCCCCGGGGCTCAATGAGCAGTTCTTC
CASSSLPPGLNEQFF
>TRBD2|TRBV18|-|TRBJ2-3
TGTGCCAGCTCACTAGCGGGAGGACCAGATACGCAGTATTTT
CASSLAGGPDTQYF
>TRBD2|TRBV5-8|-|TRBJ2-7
TGTGCCAGCAGCTTGGCCGGTGGGAGGGCCTACGAGCAGTACTTC
CASSLAGGRAYEQYF
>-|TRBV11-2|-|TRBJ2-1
TGTGCCAGCAGCTTAAGTTTAGCGCGCATTTACAATGAGCAGTTCTTC
CASSLSLARIYNEQFF
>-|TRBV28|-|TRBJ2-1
TGTGCCAGCAGTTCGATTAAGTACAATGAGCAGTTCTTC
CASSSIKYNEQFF
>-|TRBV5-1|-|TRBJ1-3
TGCGCCAGCAGCTCCAAGGACCAGAACTCTGGAAACACCATATATTTT
CASSSKDQNSGNTIYF
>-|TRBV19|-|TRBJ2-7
TGTGCCAGTAGTATTTGGGGTGATGGTAGCGGAACCTACGAGCAGTACTTC
CASSIWGDGSGTYEQYF
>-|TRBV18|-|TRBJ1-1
TGTGCCAGCTCACCACAAACTAGGGGCACTGAAGCTTTCTTT
CASSPQTRGTEAFF
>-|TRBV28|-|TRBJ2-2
TGTGCCAGCACCCAGGGCGGGGGCTTCTCTACCGGGGAGCTGTTTTTT
CASTQGGGFSTGELFF
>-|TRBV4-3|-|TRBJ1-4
TGCGCCAGCAGCCAAGAGGGGGGGATAAATGAAAAACTGTTTTTT
CASSQEGGINEKLFF
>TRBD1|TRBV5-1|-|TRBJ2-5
TGCGCCAGCAGGGTCCAGGGGGCAGCAGAGACCCAGTACTTC
CASRVQGAAETQYF
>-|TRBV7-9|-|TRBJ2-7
TGTGCCAGCAGCTACCTCCCCGCGACTATACAGTACTTC
CASSYLPATIQYF
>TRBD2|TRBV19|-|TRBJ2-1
TGTGCCAGTAGTATAGCTAGCGGCGCCCCAGTGGGTGAGCAGTTCTTC
CASSIASGAPVGEQFF
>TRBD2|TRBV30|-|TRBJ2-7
TGTGCCTGGAGCATTAGCCCGGGGGGAGTAACCTACGAGCAGTACTTC
CAWSISPGGVTYEQYF
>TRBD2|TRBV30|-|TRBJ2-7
TGTGCCTGGAGTTCTAGCGGGAGTCACGAGCAGTACTTC
CAWSSSGSHEQYF
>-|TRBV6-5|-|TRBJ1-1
TGTGCCAGCAGTTACAGGGTGAACACTGAAGCTTTCTTT
CASSYRVNTEAFF
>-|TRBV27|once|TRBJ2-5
TGTGCCAGCACCCCGAGGGAGCCCTGGGGGACCCAGTACTTC
CASTPREPWGTQYF
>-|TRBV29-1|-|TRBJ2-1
TGCAGCGTCTCCGGCGGCGATGAGCAGTTCTTC
CSVSGGDEQFF
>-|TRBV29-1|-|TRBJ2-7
TGCAGCGTTCAGGGACGGTACTCCTACGAGCAGTACTTC
CSVQGRYSYEQYF
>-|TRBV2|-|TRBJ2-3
TGTGCCAGCAGGCTGAGTCTGGACGGGAGTTTGGATACGCAGTATTTT
CASRLSLDGSLDTQYF
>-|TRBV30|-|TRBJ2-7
TGTGCCTGGAGTAGGGAGAGGTCCTACGAGCAGTACTTC
CAWSRERSYEQYF
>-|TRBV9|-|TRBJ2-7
TGTGCCAGCAGTAAGCTTTGGAGCTCCTACGAGCAGTACTTC
CASSKLWSSYEQYF
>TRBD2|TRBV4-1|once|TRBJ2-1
TGCGCCAGCAGCCGGGTGGGGGACTCGCTAGCGGGAATAAGTAATGAGCAGTTCTTC
CASSRVGDSLAGISNEQFF
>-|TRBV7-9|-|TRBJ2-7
TGTGCCAGCAGCCAGGGCGGGCTTATGACCTACGAGCAGTACTTC
CASSQGGLMTYEQYF
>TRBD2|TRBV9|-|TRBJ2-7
TGTGCCAGCAGCTTGGGTAGCGGGAGCAACGAGCAGTACTTC
CASSLGSGSNEQYF
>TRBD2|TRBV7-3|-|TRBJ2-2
TGTGCCAGCAGCTTAAACGTAGCGGGAGTTTCGAACACCGGGGAGCTGTTTTTT
CASSLNVAGVSNTGELFF
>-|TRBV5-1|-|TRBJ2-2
TGCGCCAGCAGCGAGGGACCAAACACCGGGGAGCTGTTTTTT
CASSEGPNTGELFF
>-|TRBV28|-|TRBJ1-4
TGTGCCAGCAGTTTTTTCTCGGGACGGGTTAATGAAAAACTGTTTTTT
CASSFFSGRVNEKLFF
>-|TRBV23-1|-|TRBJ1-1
TGCGCCAGCAGTCCTGATTCGCGGGTGAACACTGAAGCTTTCTTT
CASSPDSRVNTEAFF
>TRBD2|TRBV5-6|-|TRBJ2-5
TGTGCCAGCAGCAAGACTAGCGGGAATGAAGAGACCCAGTACTTC
CASSKTSGNEETQYF
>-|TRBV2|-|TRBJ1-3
TGTGCCAGCAGTCCAGGGTCGAGTGGAAACACCATATATTTT
CASSPGSSGNTIYF
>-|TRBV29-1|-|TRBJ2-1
TGCAGCGTTGGGCACAATGAGCAGTTCTTC
CSVGHNEQFF
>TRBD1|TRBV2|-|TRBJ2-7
TGTGCCAGCAGAGGACAGGGTTCTACCGGGCAGTACTTC
CASRGQGSTGQYF
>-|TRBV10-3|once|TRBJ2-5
TGTGCCATCAGTGAGTGGTCGGGCGAGATCCAAGAGACCCAGTACTTC
CAISEWSGEIQETQYF